These T cell receptor beta chains were read from a single sample in a study of shared clonotypes between healthy human individuals. The assay was immunoSEQ multiplex PCR, and TCRdb's table has in-frame clones only and misses some. The table has about 320,000 clones, 80% to 90% seen once. What was sequenced was memory CD8+ T cells sorted from blood. The receptors derive from a man aged 18 to 35 in good health. Each CDR3 is given with its conserved first and last residue. Each record gives: D gene, V gene, clone size, J gene, CDR3 protein, CDR3 DNA. The D gene is left open where the match is weak. Expanded clones get a size class; other rows say once, few or many, or leave the size out.

>TRBD2|TRBV9|once|TRBJ2-7
CASSSGLAGYEQYF
TGTGCCAGCAGCTCTGGACTAGCGGGTTACGAGCAGTACTTC
>.|TRBV2|.|TRBJ2-7
CASSEPGRYSYEQYF
TGTGCCAGCAGTGAACCGGGAAGATATTCCTACGAGCAGTACTTC
>.|TRBV5-4|.|TRBJ1-1
CASSLAMAVNTEAFF
TGTGCCAGCAGCTTGGCCATGGCGGTGAACACTGAAGCTTTCTTT
>TRBD1|TRBV11-2|.|TRBJ2-3
CASSAEQGTGPDTQYF
TGTGCCAGCAGCGCAGAACAGGGGACGGGCCCAGATACGCAGTATTTT
>TRBD1|TRBV30|once|TRBJ1-6
CAWSVSFGTGRFRHSPLHF
TGTGCCTGGAGTGTGTCATTTGGGACAGGGAGATTCCGACATTCACCCCTCCACTTT
>.|TRBV7-9|.|TRBJ2-7
CASSSSLDRGGGYEQYF
TGTGCCAGCAGCTCAAGTCTAGACAGGGGAGGGGGCTACGAGCAGTACTTC
>.|TRBV28|.|TRBJ1-2
CASSLGLHDGHYGYTF
TGTGCCAGCAGTTTAGGGTTACATGATGGACACTATGGCTACACCTTC
>.|TRBV2|many|TRBJ2-5
CASREMGPGETQYF
TGTGCCAGCAGGGAGATGGGCCCTGGGGAGACCCAGTACTTC
>.|TRBV4-1|.|TRBJ2-7
CASSQESFQSYEQYF
TGCGCCAGCAGCCAAGAATCTTTCCAATCCTACGAGCAGTACTTC
>.|TRBV28|.|TRBJ2-7
CASSNWGEQYF
TGTGCCAGCAGTAATTGGGGCGAGCAGTACTTC
>TRBD1|TRBV6-1|.|TRBJ2-7
CASSEHLGTGAYEQYF
TGTGCCAGCAGTGAACATCTCGGGACAGGGGCCTACGAGCAGTACTTC
>.|TRBV6-5|.|TRBJ1-2
CASSYPLGGYTF
TGTGCCAGCAGTTACCCCCTCGGCGGCTACACCTTC
>.|TRBV28|.|TRBJ1-5
CASRGYNQPQHF
TGTGCCAGCAGGGGATACAATCAGCCCCAGCATTTT